Described below is a single T cell receptor beta chain sequence and its context. Ages ranged from about 18 to 90 years, with residence in 24 US areas. The data stem from a study of blood T cell repertoires in COVID-19. Method: immunoSEQ multiplex PCR; TCRdb's copy keeps in-frame clones and lacks some. The repertoire includes around 150,000 clones, 70% to 90% of them detected once, and roughly 6% sits in the top ten. The CDR3 totals 15 residues. V lost 3 bases to trimming and J lost 6 bases; unmatched junction nucleotides: 6. The germline CDR1 and CDR2 sequences are LNHDA and SQIVND (reference sequence).

Source material: PBMCs or T cells enriched from blood (not recorded which). This sequence joins TRBV19 and TRBJ2-1, with TRBD2 identical over 9 bases. This clonotype was obtained from a middle-aged man who had recovered from COVID-19. The CDR3 region is CASSIVRGGPNEQFF. In DNA form, the CDR3 reads TGTGCCAGTAGTATTGTGCGGGGGGGCCCCAATGAGCAGTTCTTC.